One sample yielded the 14 T cell receptor beta chains listed below, sequenced in a study of cytomegalovirus exposure and HLA in healthy donors. The PCR used 60 Vbeta and 13 Jbeta primers. Produced via immunoSEQ multiplex PCR; TCRdb's table is partial and in-frame only. The table records around 130,000 clones, around 78% of them present only once. Sample: PBMCs. The receptors shown here come from a woman aged 45-65 years in good health and CMV-seronegative.

CDR3 residues: CASSPGQLTYNEQFF. The DNA of the CDR3 is TGCGCCAGCAGCCCGGGACAGCTAACCTACAATGAGCAGTTCTTC. This chain joins TRBV5-1 and TRBJ2-1; 7 nucleotides align to TRBD1. Germline V gene sequence: CDR1 SGHRS, CDR2 YFSETQ. The V gene end was trimmed by 4 bases and the J gene end by 2 bases; junction bases not matched to a gene: 6. CDR3 length: 15 residues.

V is TRBV5-6 and J is TRBJ1-2; D is perhaps TRBD1 (6 bases). V lost 2 bases to trimming and J lost 4 bases, with 9 bases between them. Germline V gene data show CDR1 as SGHDT and CDR2 as YYEEEE. There are 13 residues in the CDR3. The CDR3 region is CASSFTGSYGYTF. CDR3 sequence (DNA): TGTGCCAGCAGCTTCACAGGGTCCTATGGCTACACCTTC.

This clone was seen only a few times. The genes are TRBV5-1 and TRBJ2-2; 9 nucleotides agree with TRBD1. This CDR3 comprises 15 residues. J gave up 6 bases and V 3 bases, and 6 bases lay outside the gene matches. Germline V gives CDR1 SGHRS, CDR2 YFSETQ. Written as DNA, the CDR3 is TGCGCCAGCAGCTCTAGGGACAGGGAGGCCGGGGAGCTGTTTTTT. This translates into CASSSRDREAGELFF.

The chain employs TRBV29-1 and TRBJ1-1; 7 positions agree with TRBD1. The CDR3 extends over 16 amino acids. The J segment lost 0 bases and the V segment lost 3 bases, leaving 10 bases of the junction unmatched. The germline V gene has CDR1 SQVTM and CDR2 ANQGSEA. In DNA, the CDR3 is TGCAGCGTTGACCCCACAGGGGTCGGCATGAACACTGAAGCTTTCTTT. It translates to CSVDPTGVGMNTEAFF. Filled out from reference TRBV29-1 and TRBJ1-1, the complete variable domain reads SAVISQKPSRDICQRGTSLTIQCQVDSQVTMMFWYRQQPGQSLTLIATANQGSEATYESGFVIDKFPISRPNLTFSTLTVSNMSPEDSSIYLCSVDPTGVGMNTEAFFGQGTRLTVV.

The V call is TRBV4-3, the J call TRBJ2-5; the match to TRBD2 covers 8 bases. The germline V gene has CDR1 LGHNA and CDR2 YSLEER. The CDR3 runs to 15 residues. Trimming took 2 bases from V and 1 from J; bases not matched to a gene: 3. CDR3 sequence (DNA): TGCGCCAGCAGCCAACAGACTAGCGCCCAAGAGACCCAGTACTTC. This translates into CASSQQTSAQETQYF.

This chain joins TRBV18 and TRBJ2-5, with TRBD2 matching 9 bases. This CDR3 has 15 residues. Germline V gene sequence: CDR1 KGHSH, CDR2 LQKENI. V lost 3 bases to trimming and J lost 4 bases; unmatched junction nucleotides: 6. The CDR3: CASSPEGLAGETQYF. In DNA, the CDR3 is TGTGCCAGCTCACCCGAGGGACTAGCAGGAGAGACCCAGTACTTC.

This rearrangement joins TRBV7-9 to TRBJ2-5; D possibly corresponds to TRBD1 (5 bases). Germline V gene sequence: CDR1 SEHNR, CDR2 FQNEAQ (reference sequence). V was pared by 1 base and J by 1 base, with 13 bases between. The CDR3 is 16 amino acids. CDR3 DNA: TGTGCCAGCAGCTTAGATTTGACAGTAGCCCAAGAGACCCAGTACTTC. Protein product: CASSLDLTVAQETQYF.

V gene TRBV10-2 combines with J gene TRBJ1-4; 7 bases agree with TRBD1. Trimming at V came to 6 bases and at J to 5 bases, leaving 9 bases not matched to a gene. The CDR3 sequence is 15 residues long. Germline CDR1 and CDR2: WSHSY and SAAADI. The CDR3 DNA is TGCGCCAGCAGACCCGAGACAGGGAAGAATGAAAAACTGTTTTTT. This encodes CASRPETGKNEKLFF.

The J gene is TRBJ2-5, the V gene TRBV4-2; D is possibly TRBD1 (6 bases). V lost 0 bases and J lost 5, with 13 bases in between. This CDR3 has 15 amino acids. Germline CDR1 reads LGHNA; CDR2 reads YNFKEQ. The chain's CDR3 is CASSQEAARGETQYF. In DNA, the CDR3 is TGTGCCAGCAGCCAAGAGGCCGCGAGGGGGGAGACCCAGTACTTC.

V usage is TRBV4-2 and J usage is TRBJ1-2; a possible D gene is TRBD1 (6 bases). V lost 1 base and J lost 4, with 16 bases in between. Germline assignment: CDR1 LGHNA and CDR2 YNFKEQ. This CDR3 contains 16 residues. This chain's CDR3 is CASSQGARGTIYGYTF. DNA of the CDR3: TGTGCCAGCAGCCAAGGGGCCAGGGGAACCATCTATGGCTACACCTTC.

This chain connects TRBV18 to TRBJ2-7; perhaps TRBD2 as D (5 bases). V was trimmed by 3 bases and J by 6 bases, leaving 15 bases between them. From germline, CDR1 is KGHSH and CDR2 LQKENI. The CDR3 is made up of 14 amino acids. The DNA of the CDR3 is TGTGCCAGCTCACCTAAGGACTTCCCGATCGAGCAGTACTTC. This sequence encodes CASSPKDFPIEQYF.

J is TRBJ2-1 and V is TRBV7-8, with TRBD2 matching over 7 bases. With 3 bases clipped from V and 4 bases from J, the junction kept 6 bases outside the gene matches. CDR3 length: 15 amino acids. Germline loops: CDR1 SGHVS, CDR2 FQNEAQ. CDR3 bases: TGTGCCAGCAGCTTCGAGCGGGGCTCGTACAATGAGCAGTTCTTC. Amino acids: CASSFERGSYNEQFF.

CDR3 nucleotides: TGTGCCACCAGCAGACCCCGACGGGCAACTAATGAAAAACTGTTTTTT. It translates to CATSRPRRATNEKLFF. This chain links TRBV15 with TRBJ1-4; D remains unclear. Per the germline V gene, CDR1 is LNHNV and CDR2 is YYDKDF (reference sequence). Trimming pared 2 bases from V and 0 bases from J, leaving 10 bases between. The CDR3 consists of 16 residues.

The chain carries TRBV18 and TRBJ2-1; a weak D match, TRBD2 (7 bases). CDR1 and CDR2 (germline): KGHSH, LQKENI. V lost 0 bases and J lost 9, with 15 bases in between. This CDR3 has 15 residues. The DNA for the CDR3 is TGTGCCAGCTCACCACCGAGCGGGACATGGGGTGAGCAGTTCTTC. Its translation: CASSPPSGTWGEQFF.